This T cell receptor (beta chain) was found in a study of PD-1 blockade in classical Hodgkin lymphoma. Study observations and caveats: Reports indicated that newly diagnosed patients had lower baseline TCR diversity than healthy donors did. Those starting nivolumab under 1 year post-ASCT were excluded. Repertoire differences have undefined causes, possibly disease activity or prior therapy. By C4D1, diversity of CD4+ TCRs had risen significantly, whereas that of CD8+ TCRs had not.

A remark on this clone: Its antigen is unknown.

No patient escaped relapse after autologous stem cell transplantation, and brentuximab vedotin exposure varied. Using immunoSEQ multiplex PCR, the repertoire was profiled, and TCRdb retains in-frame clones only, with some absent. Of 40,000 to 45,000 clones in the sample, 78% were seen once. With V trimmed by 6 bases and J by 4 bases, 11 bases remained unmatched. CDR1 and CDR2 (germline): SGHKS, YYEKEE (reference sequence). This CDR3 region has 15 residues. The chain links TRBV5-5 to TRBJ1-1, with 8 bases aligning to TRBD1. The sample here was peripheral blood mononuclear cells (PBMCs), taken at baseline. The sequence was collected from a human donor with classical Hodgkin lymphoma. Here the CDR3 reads CASTRGQVFITEAFF. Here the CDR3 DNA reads TGTGCCAGCACTCGGGGACAGGTCTTTATCACTGAAGCTTTCTTT.